This TCR beta chain is drawn from a study of cytomegalovirus exposure and HLA in healthy donors. Study context: Earlier, roughly 180 million T cells were analyzed, and fewer than 120 million unique TCR beta sequences were found among them.

The PCR was carried out with 60 Vbeta primers and 13 Jbeta primers. Assay: immunoSEQ multiplex PCR; the TCRdb copy retains only in-frame clones and omits some. This repertoire comprises about 55,000 clones; its ten largest clones make up 10% to 15%. For this clone: No antigen is known for it.

The study's findings and limits: The authors listed 164 TCR beta chains as cytomegalovirus-associated. Specificity of three CMV-associated chains for CMV antigens was verified in vitro. In a later analysis, HLA-associated TCR beta chains were more clonally expanded than equally common others.

The germline gives CDR1 SGHRS, CDR2 YFSETQ. The CDR3 is made up of 14 amino acids. Trimming shortened V by 4 bases and J by 6 bases, and 14 bases separated the two germline ends. The clonotype was recovered from a woman in her sixties in good health and CMV-seropositive. The rearrangement joins TRBV5-1 to TRBJ1-5; a weak D match, TRBD1 (6 bases). The source material was PBMCs. Here the CDR3 reads CASSQGGVGQPQHF. The CDR3 DNA reads TGCGCCAGCAGCCAAGGGGGTGTCGGTCAGCCCCAGCATTTT.